This is a list of T cell receptor beta chains from one sample in a study of T-cell memory formation after mild COVID-19. A single record per CDR3 protein comes from TCRdb applying MiXCR to the 5' RACE reads. The table lists under 600,000 distinct CDR3 sequences, roughly 20% of them singletons. The source material was PBMCs or a T cell subset sorted from them (not recorded which). These TCRs come from an adult woman who had mild COVID-19 (a few samples of this study predate the infection). Cell type and time point are not known. The conserved cysteine and the conserved F or W are not part of the CDR3 here.

J gene	V gene	CDR3 protein
TRBJ2-7	TRBV14	ASSRNRGTYEQY
TRBJ2-2	TRBV7-9	ASSVSANTGELF
TRBJ2-7	TRBV3-1	ASSQRGGGASEQY
TRBJ2-3	TRBV2	ASSLDTYTDTQY
TRBJ1-1	TRBV12-3/TRBV12-4	ASSSTGGRNTEAF
TRBJ2-7	TRBV4-1	ASSQEFVEREQY
TRBJ1-5	TRBV7-8	ASSLVARDRDQPQH
TRBJ1-2	TRBV5-4	ASSLSGDSYEYGYT
TRBJ2-2	TRBV12-3/TRBV12-4	ASSLQDSIGELF
TRBJ2-3	TRBV29-1	SVEDWTSVADTQY